This TCR beta chain was identified in a study of T cells in Graves' hyperthyroidism and ophthalmopathy. RNA transcripts served as the template for amplifying TCR beta CDR3 regions. Initially, a first-round RT-PCR of the TCR CDR3 employed the HTBI primer set. TCRdb reprocessed the multiplex PCR reads with MiXCR, giving one entry per CDR3 protein. The sample has about 600,000 distinct CDR3 sequences, approximately 16% seen once. General observations from the study: Clonotypes that were expanded in thyroid above 0.001 mostly appeared in blood too. Ophthalmopathy prediction by the model preceded onset by a median approximately six months.

The CDR3 runs 11 residues. In germline, CDR1 is SEHNR, CDR2 FQNEAQ (reference sequence). The V end was cut by 5 bases, the J end by 4 bases, with 4 bases between. The table lists this clonotype with many counts. What it binds is unknown. Based on clinical symptoms, serum thyroxine and TRAb, thyroid ultrasound and orbital computed tomography, diagnoses were reached. PBMCs were derived from around 10 ml fresh peripheral blood. This clonotype originated in a woman between 35 and 50 years old with Graves' ophthalmopathy. The sample consisted of blood. This rearrangement joins TRBV7-9 to TRBJ2-3; D uncertain. The CDR3 DNA reads TGTGCCAGCAGCATGGCAGATACGCAGTATTTT. As protein: CASSMADTQYF.